This T cell receptor (beta chain) was captured in a study of blood T cells in healthy people across ages (dated by TCRdb to about 2015). Study-level background: In model experiments, roughly one uniquely barcoded TCR beta cDNA molecule per two T cells was captured by template switching. To track age-related changes in TCR beta repertoire diversity, the study relied on deep sequencing normalized with unique cDNA molecular identifiers. The donors were divided into four age groups: young (average around 17 years), middle-aged (about 39), aged (around 59) and long-lived (about 80). Two additional independent replicas of 1 million unique cDNA reads from the same blood draw were analyzed for two donors (one aged 18 to 30 and one aged 80 or older).

Overall study results and their limits: Because donor CMV infection status was unknown, age-related changes in expanded clonotypes were potentially confounded. Conclusive comparison of naive and antigen-experienced compartments was prevented by the profiling of bulk unsorted PBMCs. As age increased, observed TCR beta diversity per million T cells dropped in a roughly linear way, and a significant reduction was already evident by age 40. The percentage of naive T cells measured by flow cytometry correlated strongly with observed TCR beta diversity. Compared with the aged group, the long-lived group had more naive CD4+ T cells, fewer expanded clones and increased TCR diversity, suggesting age selection. Estimates of total diversity based on one million sequenced T cells were regarded as lower bounds and as underestimates.

This clonotype was recorded at least ten times. What antigen it recognizes has not been identified. It has no much larger one-base neighbor in the sample; base qualities were not kept. The donors were a few dozen Caucasian individuals from Russia, aged roughly 6 to 90 years, who were systemically healthy. Around 9.9 milliliters of peripheral blood were collected from each donor into EDTA-treated Vacutainer tubes. Ficoll-Paque density-gradient centrifugation was used to isolate PBMCs, with at least 6 million obtained per sample. Trizol reagent was used to extract total RNA from the PBMCs, yielding at least 5 micrograms per sample. Naive CD45RAhigh/CD27high T cell percentages were measured by flow cytometry on a PBMC aliquot from every donor. The junction shows trimming of 5 bases on V and 3 bases on J, plus 13 bases between the germline ends. The CDR3 goes from the cysteine to the phenylalanine over 14 residues. The retained sequence is limited to the CDR3, 42 bases, with the frame set at the first base. The CDR1 and CDR2 encoded by the germline V gene (reference sequence) are SEHNR and FQNEAQ.

Library creation used 5' RACE. Reads for this sample came from an Illumina HiSeq 2500. The second PCR ran for about 6 to 12 cycles and used a J-beta primer mix along with a sample-barcoded 5' primer. Each TCR beta cDNA molecule received a unique molecular identifier from a template-switch 5' adaptor carrying 12 random nucleotides. At least 2.5 million CDR3-containing paired-end reads were obtained from each sample. First-strand cDNA synthesis was performed from all RNA using the Mint cDNA synthesis kit, with priming by a TRBC-specific oligonucleotide. After uracil-DNA glycosylase treatment, a first 18-cycle PCR used universal primers M1SS and BC2_uni_R on all cDNA. From the authors' description of their analysis: For normalization, 1 million high-quality reads were randomly selected from each sample, with every read carrying a distinct molecular identifier. Reads with shared molecular identifiers were discarded instead of being binned into consensus sequences. MiTCR, set to a Q25 quality threshold and the strictest error-elimination algorithm, was used for CDR3 identification, clonotype clustering and error correction. A nonparametric unseen species model using Euler transformation provided a lower-bound estimate of total TCR beta diversity. TCRdb trimmed the raw reads at Q25, called clones with MiXCR and kept productive beta chains. Merged by CDR3 protein, the rows form single entries marked with the most common genes and DNA. The V and J calls shown here were made by TCRdb, not taken from the authors' results. Here the sample has roughly 1 million distinct CDR3 sequences; 20% to 25% occur a single time. Of the sample, around 0.75% is held by the ten largest clones.

The data were also submitted as part of a second study, on T cells of mothers and their children. In that second paper, the authors write: Nine systemically healthy Caucasian individuals, comprising three mothers and their six children, were included as donors. cDNA synthesis consumed the entire amount of extracted RNA, loaded at around 1.4 ug RNA in each 15 ul reaction. In the second PCR, sample barcodes and 2-4 random nucleotides were introduced via the M1S primer. Over 8 million TCR beta CDR3 reads were obtained for each mother, and approximately 3 million reads were obtained for each child. Thymic selection similarly shapes TCR recombination output in related and unrelated pairs, with minor effect from inherited differences. Related mother-child pairs always showed normalized repertoire overlap that was slightly higher than in unrelated mother-child pairs, though the difference was never significant. No persistent microchimeric T cell clones were found, with a detection sensitivity of approximately 100 clones per million clonotypes. In the study, deep NGS was used to compare the TCR beta repertoires of mothers and children, and features distinguishing related mother-child pairs from unrelated individuals were sought. The mean age was about 38 +/- 4 years for the mothers and about 12 +/- 4 years for the children. After adapters were ligated using NEBNext reagents, the libraries underwent 100+100 nt paired-end sequencing on an Illumina HiSeq 2000. Mother and child libraries were prepared a month apart and sequenced in separate runs to prevent cross-contamination. Between roughly 450,000 and 2,000,000 distinct TCR beta clonotypes were identified per donor. Naive TCR beta clonotypes were estimated from low-frequency clonotypes matched to each donor's FACS-determined naive share, without sorting.

The receptor's source is a girl aged 2-10 years in good health. Input material: blood. The chain was built from TRBV7-9 and TRBJ1-2; a weak D assignment points to TRBD1 (6 bases agree). The bases read TGTGCCAGCAGCGAGGCAGGGGTGGACTATGGCTACACCTTC. This codes for CASSEAGVDYGYTF.